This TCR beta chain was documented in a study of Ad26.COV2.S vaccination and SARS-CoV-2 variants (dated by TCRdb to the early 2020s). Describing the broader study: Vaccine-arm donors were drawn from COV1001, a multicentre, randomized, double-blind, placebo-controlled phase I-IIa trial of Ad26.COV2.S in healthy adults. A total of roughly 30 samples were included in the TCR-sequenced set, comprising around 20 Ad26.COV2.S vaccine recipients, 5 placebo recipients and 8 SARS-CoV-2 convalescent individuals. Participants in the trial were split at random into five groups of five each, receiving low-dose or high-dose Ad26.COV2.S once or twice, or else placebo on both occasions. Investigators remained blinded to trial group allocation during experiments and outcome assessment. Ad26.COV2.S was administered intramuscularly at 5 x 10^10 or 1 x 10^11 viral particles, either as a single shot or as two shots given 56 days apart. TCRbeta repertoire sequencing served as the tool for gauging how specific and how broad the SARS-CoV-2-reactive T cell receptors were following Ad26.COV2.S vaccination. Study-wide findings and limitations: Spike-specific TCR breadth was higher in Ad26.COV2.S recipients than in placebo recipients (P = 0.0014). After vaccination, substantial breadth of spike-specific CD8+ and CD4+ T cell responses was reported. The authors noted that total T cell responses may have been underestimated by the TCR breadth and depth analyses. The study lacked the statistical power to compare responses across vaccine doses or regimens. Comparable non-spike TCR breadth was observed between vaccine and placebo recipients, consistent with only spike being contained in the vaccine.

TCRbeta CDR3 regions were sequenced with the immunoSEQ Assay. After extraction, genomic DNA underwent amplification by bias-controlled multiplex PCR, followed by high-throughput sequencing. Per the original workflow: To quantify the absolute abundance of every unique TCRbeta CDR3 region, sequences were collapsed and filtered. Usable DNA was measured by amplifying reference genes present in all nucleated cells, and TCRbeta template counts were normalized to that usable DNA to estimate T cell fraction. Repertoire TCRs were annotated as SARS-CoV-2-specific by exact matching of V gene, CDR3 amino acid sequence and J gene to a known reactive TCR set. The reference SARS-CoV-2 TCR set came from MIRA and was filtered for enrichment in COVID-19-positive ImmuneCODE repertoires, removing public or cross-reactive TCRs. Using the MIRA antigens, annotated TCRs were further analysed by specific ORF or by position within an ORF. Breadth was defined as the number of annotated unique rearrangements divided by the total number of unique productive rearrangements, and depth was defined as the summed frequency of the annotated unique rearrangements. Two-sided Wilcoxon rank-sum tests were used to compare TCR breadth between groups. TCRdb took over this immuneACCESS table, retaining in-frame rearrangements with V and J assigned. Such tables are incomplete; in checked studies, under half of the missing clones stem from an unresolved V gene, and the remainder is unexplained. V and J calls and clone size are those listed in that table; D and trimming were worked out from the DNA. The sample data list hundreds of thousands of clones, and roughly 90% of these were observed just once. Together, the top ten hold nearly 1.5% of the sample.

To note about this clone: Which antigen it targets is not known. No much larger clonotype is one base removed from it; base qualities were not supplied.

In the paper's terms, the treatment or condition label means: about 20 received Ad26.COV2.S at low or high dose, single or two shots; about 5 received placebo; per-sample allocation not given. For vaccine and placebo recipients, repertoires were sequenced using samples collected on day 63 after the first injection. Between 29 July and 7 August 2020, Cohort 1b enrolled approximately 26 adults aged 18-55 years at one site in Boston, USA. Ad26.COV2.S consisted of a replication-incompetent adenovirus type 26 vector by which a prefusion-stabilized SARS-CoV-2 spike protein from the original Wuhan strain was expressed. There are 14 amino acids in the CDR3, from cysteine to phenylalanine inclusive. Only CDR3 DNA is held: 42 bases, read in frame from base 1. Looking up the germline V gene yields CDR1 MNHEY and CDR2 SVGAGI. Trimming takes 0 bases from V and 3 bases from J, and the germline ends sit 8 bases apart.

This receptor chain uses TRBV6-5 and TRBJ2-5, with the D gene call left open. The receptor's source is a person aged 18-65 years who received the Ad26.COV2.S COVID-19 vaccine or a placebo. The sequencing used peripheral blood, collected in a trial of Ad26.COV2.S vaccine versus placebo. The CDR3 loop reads CASSYSHGKETQYF. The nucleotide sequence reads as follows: TGTGCCAGCAGTTACTCTCACGGTAAAGAGACCCAGTACTTC.